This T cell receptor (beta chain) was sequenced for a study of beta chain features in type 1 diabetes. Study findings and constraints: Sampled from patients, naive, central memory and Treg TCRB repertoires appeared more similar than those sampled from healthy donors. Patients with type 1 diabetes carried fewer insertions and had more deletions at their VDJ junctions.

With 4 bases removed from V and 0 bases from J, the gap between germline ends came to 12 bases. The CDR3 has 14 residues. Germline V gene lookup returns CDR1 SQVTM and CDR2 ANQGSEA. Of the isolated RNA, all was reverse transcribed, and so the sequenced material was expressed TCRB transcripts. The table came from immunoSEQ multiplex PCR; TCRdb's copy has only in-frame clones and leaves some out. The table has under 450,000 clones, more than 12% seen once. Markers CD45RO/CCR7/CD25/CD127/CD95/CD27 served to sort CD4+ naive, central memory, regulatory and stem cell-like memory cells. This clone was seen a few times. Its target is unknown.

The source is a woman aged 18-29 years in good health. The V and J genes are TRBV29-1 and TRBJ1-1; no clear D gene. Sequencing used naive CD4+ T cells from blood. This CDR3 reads CSVASDILNTEAFF. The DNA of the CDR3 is TGCAGCGTTGCCTCTGACATCTTGAACACTGAAGCTTTCTTT.